The TCR beta chain under discussion was sequenced for a study of PD-1 blockade in classical Hodgkin lymphoma (dated by TCRdb to about 2020). Context from the whole study: Nivolumab dosing was 3 mg/kg intravenously every 2 weeks, continuing until either disease progression or unacceptable toxicity. To define a peripheral blood immune signature of response to PD-1 blockade in classical Hodgkin lymphoma, the study combined TCR beta sequencing with CyTOF.

Of note for this clone: What this receptor recognizes is not known. The input lacks base qualities; no much larger clone sits a single base away.

In the paper's terms, the time point label means: cycle 1 day 1 (C1D1), immediately before nivolumab initiation. All trial patients had relapsed after autologous stem cell transplantation, with cohorts A, B and C differing in prior brentuximab vedotin exposure. The trial cohort comprised 56 patients with relapsed/refractory classical Hodgkin lymphoma whose best overall responses were complete response, partial response or progressive disease. Trial patients were treated with single-agent nivolumab in the multi-cohort phase II CheckMate 205 trial. An independent review committee assessed best overall response using the 2007 International Working Group response criteria. PBMCs from the trial were collected at three points: immediately before nivolumab initiation (C1D1), and during therapy at cycle 2 day 1 and cycle 4 day 1. Peripheral blood was collected in 8 mL Vacutainer Cell Preparation Tubes, from which PBMCs were isolated by centrifugation and then cryopreserved.

The Qiagen DNeasy kit was used to extract genomic DNA both from unsorted PBMCs and from the negatively selected CD4+ and CD8+ fractions. Using primers that anneal to V and J segments, immunoSEQ multiplex PCR amplified the TCR beta CDR3 regions. A synthetic immune receptor repertoire was used to minimize amplification bias, and any remaining bias was removed computationally after sequencing. From the authors' description of their analysis: Repertoire diversity was quantified as the Shannon entropy index using custom Python scripts. Unsorted, CD4+ and CD8+ repertoires were examined separately, except in combined analyses, for which CD4+ and CD8+ sequences were merged in silico. A clone was considered expanded if an increase in frequency of at least 2-fold after treatment relative to C1D1 was found, and a pseudocount of 0.5 was applied to clones undetected at baseline. Singleton clones were defined as clones with 0 or 1 copy at C1D1, and non-singleton clones were defined as clones with 2 or more copies. By matching protein sequences in sorted samples from the same patient, clones expanded in unsorted samples were annotated as CD4+, CD8+ or unknown. Wilcoxon tests on paired samples were used to test changes in diversity from C1D1 to C4D1. TCRdb stores this immuneACCESS table with in-frame sequences only. Part of the clones is absent; in the studies checked, under half of the shortfall reflects unresolved V genes, and no reason is known for the rest. That table supplies the V and J calls and clone size; D and trimming were determined from the DNA. This sample is represented by about 22,000 clones; around 68% of them were singletons. Approximately 5.8% of the sample belongs to the ten largest clones.

Broader findings and caveats from the paper: Baseline diversity similar to that of newly diagnosed patients was observed in trial patients achieving complete response, whereas significantly lower diversity was observed in partial responders and progressors. Lower diversity was seen in patients whose nivolumab began less than 1 year after ASCT, and these patients were left out of later analyses so that immune reconstitution would not confound the results. Newly diagnosed patients were reported to have lower baseline TCR diversity than healthy donors, and relapsed/refractory patients were reported to have lower baseline TCR diversity still. Only a single clinical trial cohort was studied, and what caused the repertoire differences, possibly disease activity or prior therapy, remained undefined. CD4+ but not CD8+ TCR diversity rose significantly by C4D1 (p=0.0027 vs p=0.16), most apparent in complete responders (p=0.02).

CDR3 length: 15 amino acids, cysteine to phenylalanine. Only the CDR3 part of the read is kept: 45 bases, read in frame from the first base. After removal of 5 bases from V and 4 bases from J, the junction retains 5 bases not matched to a gene. Looking up the germline V gene (reference sequence) yields CDR1 LNHDA and CDR2 SQIVND. This TCR was recovered from a human donor with classical Hodgkin lymphoma. This specimen was peripheral blood mononuclear cells (PBMCs), taken at baseline. The V gene is TRBV19 and the J gene is TRBJ2-1; 10 junctional bases match TRBD1. This receptor has the CDR3 CASSLTGGKYNEQFF. The sequence in DNA is TGTGCCAGTAGTCTGACAGGGGGCAAGTACAATGAGCAGTTCTTC. The CDR3, completed at both ends by the reference TRBV19 and TRBJ2-1 genes, gives the full variable domain DGGITQSPKYLFRKEGQNVTLSCEQNLNHDAMYWYRQDPGQGLRLIYYSQIVNDFQKGDIAEGYSVSREKKESFPLTVTSAQKNPTAFYLCASSLTGGKYNEQFFGPGTRLTVL.